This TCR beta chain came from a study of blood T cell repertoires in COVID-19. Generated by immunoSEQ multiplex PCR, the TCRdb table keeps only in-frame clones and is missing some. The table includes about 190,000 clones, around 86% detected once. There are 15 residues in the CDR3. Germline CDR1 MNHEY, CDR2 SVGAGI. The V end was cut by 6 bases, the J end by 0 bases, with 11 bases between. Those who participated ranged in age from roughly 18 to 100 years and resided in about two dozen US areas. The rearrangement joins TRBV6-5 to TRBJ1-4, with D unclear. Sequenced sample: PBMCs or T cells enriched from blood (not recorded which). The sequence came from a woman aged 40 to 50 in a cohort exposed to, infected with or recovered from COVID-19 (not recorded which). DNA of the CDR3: TGTGCCAGCAGCCGCTCCATAGCAACTAATGAAAAACTGTTTTTT. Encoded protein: CASSRSIATNEKLFF.